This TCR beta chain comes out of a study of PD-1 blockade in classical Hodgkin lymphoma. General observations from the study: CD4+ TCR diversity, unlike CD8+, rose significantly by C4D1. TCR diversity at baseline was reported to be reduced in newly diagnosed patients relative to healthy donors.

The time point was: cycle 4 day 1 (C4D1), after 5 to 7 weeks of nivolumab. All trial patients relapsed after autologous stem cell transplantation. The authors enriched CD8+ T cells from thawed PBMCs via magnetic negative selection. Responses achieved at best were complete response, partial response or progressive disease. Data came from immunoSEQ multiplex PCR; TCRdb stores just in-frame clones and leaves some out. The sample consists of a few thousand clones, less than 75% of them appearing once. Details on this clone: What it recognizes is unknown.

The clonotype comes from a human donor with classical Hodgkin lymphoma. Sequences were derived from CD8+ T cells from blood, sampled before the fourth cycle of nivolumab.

This CDR3 is CASSLRGDIGTYEQYF. CDR3 coding DNA: TGCGCCAGCAGCTTAAGGGGGGACATAGGAACCTACGAGCAGTACTTC. The chain recombines TRBV5-1 with TRBJ2-7; D may be TRBD1 or TRBD2 (6 bases each). CDR1 and CDR2 from the germline V gene are SGHRS and YFSETQ. CDR3 length: 16 residues. Trimming pared 2 bases from V and 2 bases from J, leaving 17 bases between.